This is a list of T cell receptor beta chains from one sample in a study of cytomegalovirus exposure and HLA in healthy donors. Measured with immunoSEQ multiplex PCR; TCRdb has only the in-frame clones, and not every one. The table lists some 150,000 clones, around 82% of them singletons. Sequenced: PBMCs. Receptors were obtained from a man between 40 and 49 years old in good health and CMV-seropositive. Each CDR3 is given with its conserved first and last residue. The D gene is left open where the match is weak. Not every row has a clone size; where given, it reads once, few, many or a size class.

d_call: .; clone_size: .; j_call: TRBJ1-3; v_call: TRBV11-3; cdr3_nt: TGTGCCAGCAGCGAACGGGGTGCCGCCTCTGGAAACACCATATATTTT; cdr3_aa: CASSERGAASGNTIYF
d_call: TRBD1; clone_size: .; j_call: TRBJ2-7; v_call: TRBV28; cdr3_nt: TGTGCCAGCAGCCGGGACAGGGGGCCAGGGGAGCAGTACTTC; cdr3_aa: CASSRDRGPGEQYF
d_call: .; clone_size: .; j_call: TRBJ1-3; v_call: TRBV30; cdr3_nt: TGTGCCTGGACTAGAGCTGGAAACACCATATATTTT; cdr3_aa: CAWTRAGNTIYF
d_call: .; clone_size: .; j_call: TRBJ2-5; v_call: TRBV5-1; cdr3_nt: TGCGCCAGCAGCTCGGGACACTACCAAGAGACCCAGTACTTC; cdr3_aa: CASSSGHYQETQYF
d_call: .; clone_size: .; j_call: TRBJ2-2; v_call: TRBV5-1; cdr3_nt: TGCGCCAGCAGCTTCCGTCTAGCCGGAAACACCGGGGAGCTGTTTTTT; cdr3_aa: CASSFRLAGNTGELFF
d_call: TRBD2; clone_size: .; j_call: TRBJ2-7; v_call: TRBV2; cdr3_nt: TGTGCCAGCAGTGACTCAAGCGGGGGGATGAGCTCCTACGAGCAGTACTTC; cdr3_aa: CASSDSSGGMSSYEQYF
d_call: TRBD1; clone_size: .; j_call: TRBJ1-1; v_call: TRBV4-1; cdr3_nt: TGCGCCAGCAGCCCAAAGGAGGGGGCCAGCACTGAAGCTTTCTTT; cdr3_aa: CASSPKEGASTEAFF
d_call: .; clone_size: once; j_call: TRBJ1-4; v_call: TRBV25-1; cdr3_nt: TGTGCCAGCAGTGAAGGGCAGGGCGGCGAAAAACTGTTTTTT; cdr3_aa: CASSEGQGGEKLFF
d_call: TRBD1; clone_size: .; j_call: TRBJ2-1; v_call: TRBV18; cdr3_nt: TGTGCCAGCTCCCCGGGACAGGGGTCAAGTGAGCAGTTCTTC; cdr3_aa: CASSPGQGSSEQFF
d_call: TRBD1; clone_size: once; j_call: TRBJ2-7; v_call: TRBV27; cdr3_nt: TGTGCCAGCAGCCTCGCCGGGACAGGGCTCTACGAGCAGTACTTC; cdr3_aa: CASSLAGTGLYEQYF
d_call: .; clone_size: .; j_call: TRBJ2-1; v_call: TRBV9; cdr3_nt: TGTGCCAGCAGCGTAGTGGACAGCAATGAGCAGTTCTTC; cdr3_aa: CASSVVDSNEQFF
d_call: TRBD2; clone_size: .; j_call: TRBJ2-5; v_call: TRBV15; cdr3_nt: TGTGCCACCAGCGGGGACTACCTCCCCCTGAGGATTAGAGAGACCCAGTACTTC; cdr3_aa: CATSGDYLPLRIRETQYF
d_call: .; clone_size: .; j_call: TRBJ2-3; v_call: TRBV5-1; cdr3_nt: TGCGCCAGCAGCACAGGGACGACCAATACGCAGTATTTT; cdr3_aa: CASSTGTTNTQYF
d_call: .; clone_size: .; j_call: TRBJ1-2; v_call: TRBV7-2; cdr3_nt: TGTGCCAGCAGCTTAGGTGGTACGGGTACGGCGCTTTCTGGCTACACCTTC; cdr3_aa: CASSLGGTGTALSGYTF
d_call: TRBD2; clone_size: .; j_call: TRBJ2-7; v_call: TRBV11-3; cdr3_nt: TGTGCCAGCAGCCCCGGAGCGGGAGATTCCTACGAGCAGTACTTC; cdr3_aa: CASSPGAGDSYEQYF
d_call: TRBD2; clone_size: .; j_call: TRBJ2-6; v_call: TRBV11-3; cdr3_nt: TGTGCCAGCAGCTTAGGAGGGCGGGAGGGCCTCGGGGGAGGGGCCAACGTCCTGACTTTC; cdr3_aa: CASSLGGREGLGGGANVLTF
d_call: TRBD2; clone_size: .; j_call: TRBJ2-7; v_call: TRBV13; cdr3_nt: TGTGCCAGCAGCGCGGGACTAGCTAGGGACGAGCAGTACTTC; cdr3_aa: CASSAGLARDEQYF
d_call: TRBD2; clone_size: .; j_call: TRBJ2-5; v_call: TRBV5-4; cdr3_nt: TGTGCCAGCTTAGTAGCGGGGGTACAAGAGACCCAGTACTTC; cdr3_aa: CASLVAGVQETQYF
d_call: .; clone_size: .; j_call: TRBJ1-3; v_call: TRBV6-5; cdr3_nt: TGTGCCAGCAGTTATCAATGGCCCTCTGGAAACACCATATATTTT; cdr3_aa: CASSYQWPSGNTIYF
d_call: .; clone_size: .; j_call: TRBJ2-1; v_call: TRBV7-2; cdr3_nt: TGTGCCAGCAGCTTAGCGCTAAGCTACAATGAGCAGTTCTTC; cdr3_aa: CASSLALSYNEQFF